Presented here are 16 T cell receptor beta chains from one specimen sequenced in a study of blood T cell repertoires in COVID-19. Assay used: immunoSEQ multiplex PCR; TCRdb lists only in-frame clones, some missing. The sample consists of about 230,000 clones, roughly 88% of them appearing once. Input material: peripheral blood. The receptors stem from a man aged 35 to 55 with acute or convalescent COVID-19.

The gene calls are TRBV25-1 and TRBJ1-1; D is unresolved. Trimming shortened V by 8 bases and J by 5 bases, and 9 bases separated the two germline ends. The CDR3 sequence is 11 residues long. In germline, CDR1 is MGHDK, CDR2 SYGVNS. The DNA for the CDR3 is TGTGCCAGCTCCAAAGAGACTGAAGCTTTCTTT. Translation: CASSKETEAFF.

The chain employs TRBV18 and TRBJ2-3, with D perhaps TRBD2 (5 bases). The CDR3 extends over 15 amino acids. Trimming removed 1 base at V and 7 bases at J, with 15 bases between. CDR1 and CDR2 from the germline V gene are KGHSH and LQKENI. DNA of the CDR3: TGTGCCAGCTCACCACGTCTGGGAGCGGAGAATACGCAGTATTTT. Translated, it gives CASSPRLGAENTQYF. Drawing the rest from reference TRBV18 and TRBJ2-3, the complete variable domain is NAGVMQNPRHLVRRRGQEARLRCSPMKGHSHVYWYRQLPEEGLKFMVYLQKENIIDESGMPKERFSAEFPKEGPSILRIQQVVRGDSAAYFCASSPRLGAENTQYFGPGTRLTVL.

The chain joins TRBV27 to TRBJ2-5; the match to TRBD2 covers 10 bases. The V gene end was trimmed by 0 bases and the J gene end by 3 bases; junction bases not matched to a gene: 1. The V gene's germline CDR1 is MNHEY and CDR2 SMNVEV (reference sequence). CDR3 size: 15 residues. The CDR3 coding sequence is TGTGCCAGCAGTTTATCGCTAGCGGGGGAAGAGACCCAGTACTTC. It specifies CASSLSLAGEETQYF.

The V call is TRBV7-9, the J call TRBJ1-1; a possible D gene is TRBD1 (5 bases). The germline V gene has CDR1 SEHNR and CDR2 FQNEAQ (reference sequence). The CDR3 runs 14 residues. The V end was cut by 6 bases, the J end by 5 bases, with 16 bases between. The CDR3 nucleotides are TGTGCCAGCAGGACCGGGACTTATAAAACTGAAGCTTTCTTT. Its protein product is CASRTGTYKTEAFF.

The rearrangement uses TRBV12-3 or TRBV12-4 and TRBJ1-1; D gene uncertain. This CDR3 comprises 13 residues. V was shortened by 1 base and J by 10 bases, with 13 bases between the two germline ends. The CDR3 here is CASSLGLLERAFF. CDR3 bases: TGTGCCAGCAGTTTAGGTTTACTGGAGCGAGCTTTCTTT.

This clone appeared once. The chain couples TRBV7-9 to TRBJ1-1; D is uncertain. V dropped 5 bases and J dropped 1 base, with 8 bases sitting between them. CDR3 length: 13 residues. Germline V gives CDR1 SEHNR, CDR2 FQNEAQ (reference sequence). The CDR3 sequence: CASSKQQNTEAFF. The CDR3 DNA is TGTGCCAGCAGCAAACAACAGAACACTGAAGCTTTCTTT. Using reference TRBV7-9 and TRBJ1-1 for the parts outside the CDR3, the full variable domain is DTGVSQNPRHKITKRGQNVTFRCDPISEHNRLYWYRQTLGQGPEFLTYFQNEAQLEKSRLLSDRFSAERPKGSFSTLEIQRTEQGDSAMYLCASSKQQNTEAFFGQGTRLTVV.

The J gene is TRBJ1-3, the V gene TRBV4-3; D is unresolved. The CDR3 has 14 amino acids. Looked up from germline, CDR1 is LGHNA and CDR2 is YSLEER. V was pared by 4 bases and J by 0 bases, with 7 bases between. The CDR3, as DNA: TGCGCCAGCAGCCCAGCGAGCTCTGGAAACACCATATATTTT. As protein: CASSPASSGNTIYF.

In this sample, this clone turned up once. The chain couples TRBV6-6 to TRBJ1-6, with no clear D. Germline V gives CDR1 MNHNY, CDR2 SVGAGI (reference sequence). The V end lost 0 bases, the J end lost 7 bases, and 7 bases lay between the germline ends. The CDR3 loop spans 14 amino acids. The CDR3 DNA reads as TGTGCCAGCAGTTACTCACAGTCCAATTCACCCCTCCACTTT. Translation: CASSYSQSNSPLHF.

To note about this clone: Sequence at one end of the junction differs from germline and may be a read error. This chain links TRBV20-1 with TRBJ1-5; D is unresolved. The V gene's germline CDR1 is DFQATT and CDR2 SNEGSKA (reference sequence). The CDR3 totals 16 residues. As DNA, the CDR3 is TGCAGTGCTAGTTTCCAGACCTCGCGGAGGAATCAACCCCAGCATTTT. This encodes CSASFQTSRRNQPQHF.

The chain is built from TRBV5-6 and TRBJ1-4; no definite D call. The CDR3 sequence is 11 residues long. Germline V CDR1 and CDR2: SGHDT, YYEEEE. V lost 4 bases, J lost 8 bases, and 6 bases lay in between. The CDR3 coding sequence is TGTGCCAGCAGCCTTTCGGAAAAACTGTTTTTT. Protein product: CASSLSEKLFF. The full variable domain, completed using reference TRBV5-6 and TRBJ1-4, is DAGVTQSPTHLIKTRGQQVTLRCSPKSGHDTVSWYQQALGQGPQFIFQYYEEEERQRGNFPDRFSGHQFPNYSSELNVNALLLGDSALYLCASSLSEKLFFGSGTQLSVL.

The chain carries TRBV7-9 and TRBJ2-3; 11 nucleotides match TRBD2. Germline V gene lookup returns CDR1 SEHNR and CDR2 FQNEAQ (reference sequence). The CDR3 spans 17 residues. V gave up 2 bases and J gave up 2 bases; unmatched junction bases: 6. CDR3 coding DNA: TGTGCCAGCAGCTTACCCCTGACTAGCGGGGTCACAGATACGCAGTATTTT. This codes for CASSLPLTSGVTDTQYF.

The rearrangement uses TRBV20-1 and TRBJ2-1, with no clear D. Germline assignment: CDR1 DFQATT and CDR2 SNEGSKA (reference sequence). This CDR3 region has 11 residues. V was clipped by 6 bases and J by 9 bases, with 12 bases between them. CDR3 sequence (DNA): TGCAGTGCCACAGTTGTGCCTGAGCAGTTCTTC. It translates to CSATVVPEQFF.

The chain recombines TRBV19 with TRBJ2-1; 8 bases align to TRBD2. The CDR3 is made up of 14 amino acids. Germline values: CDR1 LNHDA, CDR2 SQIVND (reference sequence). With 7 bases clipped from V and 3 bases from J, the junction kept 5 bases outside the gene matches. In nucleotides, the CDR3 is TGTGCCAGTAATCCGGGACTAGGCTACAATGAGCAGTTCTTC. This codes for CASNPGLGYNEQFF.

The table lists this clone with a count of one. The chain has TRBV5-1 and TRBJ1-6, with D possibly matching TRBD1 (6 bases). This CDR3 has 14 amino acids. Germline CDR1 is SGHRS and CDR2 is YFSETQ. V lost 4 bases and J 7 bases, leaving 12 bases between the germline ends. This CDR3 is CASSPRTANSPLHF. CDR3 DNA: TGCGCCAGCAGCCCCCGGACAGCCAATTCACCCCTCCACTTT.

This chain links TRBV19 with TRBJ1-5; the D is unclear. In germline, CDR1 is LNHDA, CDR2 SQIVND (reference sequence). V was shortened by 5 bases and J by 2 bases, with 13 bases between the two germline ends. The CDR3 is made up of 15 amino acids. CDR3 residues: CASSEYSRGNQPQHF. The CDR3 DNA reads as TGTGCCAGTAGTGAATACTCCCGGGGCAATCAGCCCCAGCATTTT.

This clone was seen just once. The chain carries TRBV6-1 and TRBJ2-3, with D perhaps matching TRBD1 (6 bases). V lost 4 bases and J lost 11, with 22 bases in between. Germline V CDR1 and CDR2: MNHNS, SASEGT. The CDR3 extends over 15 amino acids. In DNA, the CDR3 is TGTGCCAGCAGTGGAACCGGGACATCCAGGGTTCGGCAGTATTTT. Its translation: CASSGTGTSRVRQYF.